These 3 T cell receptor beta chains were sequenced from one sample in a study of T cells in Graves' hyperthyroidism and ophthalmopathy. What was amplified from RNA transcripts were TCR beta CDR3 regions. The HTBI set primed first-round TCR CDR3 RT-PCR. TCRdb called the multiplex PCR reads again in MiXCR, with one record for every CDR3 protein. The table lists about 690,000 distinct CDR3 sequences, 17% of them singletons. The sequencing input was blood. These receptors originate from a man aged 45-65 years with Graves' hyperthyroidism.

This clonotype was seen repeatedly, ten times or more. CDR3 region: CAISDWGLAGAYEQYF. The CDR3 DNA reads as TGTGCCATCAGTGACTGGGGACTAGCGGGAGCTTACGAGCAGTACTTC. The chain combines TRBV10-3 with TRBJ2-7; 14 positions match TRBD2. The germline CDR1 and CDR2 sequences are ENHRY and SYGVKD. The CDR3 is 16 amino acids. The trim removed 3 bases at V and 4 bases at J, leaving 5 bases unmatched.

This clonotype was picked up many times. V gene TRBV19 combines with J gene TRBJ1-1; 7 positions match TRBD1. The length of the CDR3 is 12 residues. The germline V gene has CDR1 LNHDA and CDR2 SQIVND (reference sequence). V lost 7 bases, J lost 4 bases, and 3 bases stayed unmatched. The CDR3 DNA sequence: TGTGCCAGTACCAGGGGGACCACTGAAGCTTTCTTT. Amino acids: CASTRGTTEAFF.

This chain connects TRBV18 to TRBJ2-7, with a possible D match to TRBD1 (5 bases). The CDR3 runs to 15 residues. Germline CDR1 is KGHSH and CDR2 is LQKENI. V shed 3 bases and J shed 3 bases, with 15 bases lying between them. The CDR3, as DNA: TGTGCCAGCTCACCCACCTCCAGGGTAATCTACGAGCAGTACTTC. Protein sequence: CASSPTSRVIYEQYF.